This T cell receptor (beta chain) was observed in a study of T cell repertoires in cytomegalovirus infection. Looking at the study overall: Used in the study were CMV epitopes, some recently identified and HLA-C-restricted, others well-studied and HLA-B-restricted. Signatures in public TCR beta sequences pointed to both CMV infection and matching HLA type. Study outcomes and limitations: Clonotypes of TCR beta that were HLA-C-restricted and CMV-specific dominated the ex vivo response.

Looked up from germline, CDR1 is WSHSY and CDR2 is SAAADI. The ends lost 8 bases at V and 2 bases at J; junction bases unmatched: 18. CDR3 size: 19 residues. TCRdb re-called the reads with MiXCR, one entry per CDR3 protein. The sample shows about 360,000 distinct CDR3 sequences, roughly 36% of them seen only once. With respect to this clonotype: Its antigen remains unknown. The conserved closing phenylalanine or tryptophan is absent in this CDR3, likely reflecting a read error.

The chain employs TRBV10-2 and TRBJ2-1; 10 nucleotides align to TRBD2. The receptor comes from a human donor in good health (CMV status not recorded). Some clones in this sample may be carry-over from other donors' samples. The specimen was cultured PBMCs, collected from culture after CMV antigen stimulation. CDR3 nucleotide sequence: TGCGCCAGCGGGGGGACTAGCGATACTCCATCCGGGGCCTACAATGAGCAGTTCTAC. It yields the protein CASGGTSDTPSGAYNEQFY.